The 32 T cell receptor beta chains below were found in one sample sequenced in a study of blood T cell repertoires in COVID-19. Clones were read by immunoSEQ multiplex PCR, and TCRdb kept only the in-frame ones, dropping some. The sample yields a few hundred thousand clones, approximately 90% seen once. The specimen sequenced was PBMCs or T cells enriched from blood (not recorded which). The receptors here all came from a young woman who had recovered from COVID-19.

CDR3 protein: CASSLEGSYEQYF. The CDR3 region has the DNA TGTGCCAGCAGTTTGGAGGGATCCTACGAGCAGTACTTC. This sequence joins TRBV12-3 or TRBV12-4 and TRBJ2-7; D is possibly TRBD2 (6 bases). V was shortened by 3 bases and J by 1 base, with 7 bases between the two germline ends. This CDR3 comprises 13 residues.

This sequence joins TRBV3-1 (or the pseudogene TRBV3-2) and TRBJ1-5, with no clear D. Trimming took off 3 bases at V and 0 bases at J, with 18 bases between the two ends. CDR1 is LGHDT and CDR2 is YNNKEL in the germline V gene (reference sequence). The CDR3 has 18 residues. The CDR3 sequence is CASSQAPVWAYSNQPQHF. The CDR3 DNA sequence: TGTGCCAGCAGCCAGGCCCCAGTATGGGCGTATAGCAATCAGCCCCAGCATTTT.

The chain recombines TRBV7-2 with TRBJ2-1, with a tentative D call TRBD2 (7 bases). The V end lost 1 base, the J end lost 4 bases, and 14 bases lay between the germline ends. Per germline, CDR1 SGHTA and CDR2 FQGNSA. The CDR3 contains 16 residues. The DNA for the CDR3 is TGTGCCAGCAGCTTAGGATCGGGGGGCTCTTACAATGAGCAGTTCTTC. This translates into CASSLGSGGSYNEQFF.

The rearrangement links TRBV12-3 or TRBV12-4 to TRBJ2-5, with D unresolved. This CDR3 contains 12 residues. V was clipped by 5 bases and J by 1 base, with 5 bases between them. CDR3 amino acids: CASSPLQETQYF. In DNA, the CDR3 is TGTGCCAGCAGTCCCCTCCAAGAGACCCAGTACTTC.

The chain employs TRBV3-1 (or the pseudogene TRBV3-2) and TRBJ1-1; 12 bases align to TRBD1. V lost 4 bases and J lost 4; bases outside the gene matches: 7. Germline values: CDR1 LGHDT, CDR2 YNNKEL (reference sequence). The CDR3 extends over 16 amino acids. DNA for the CDR3: TGTGCCAGCAGCCGGGGACAGGGGGCTCCCGTCACTGAAGCTTTCTTT. It encodes CASSRGQGAPVTEAFF.

V usage is TRBV12-5 and J usage is TRBJ1-1; 7 nucleotides agree with TRBD1. Per the germline V gene, CDR1 is LGHNT and CDR2 is FRNRAP. The ends lost 5 bases at V and 1 base at J; junction bases unmatched: 10. This CDR3 has 16 amino acids. This chain's CDR3 is CASGLLLGQRNTEAFF. In DNA form, the CDR3 reads TGTGCTAGTGGTCTCCTTTTGGGACAGAGGAACACTGAAGCTTTCTTT.

V and J are TRBV3-1 (or the pseudogene TRBV3-2) and TRBJ2-2; TRBD2 might be the D (6 bases). This CDR3 spans 18 amino acids. With 1 base removed from V and 1 base from J, the gap between germline ends came to 16 bases. Per germline, CDR1 LGHDT and CDR2 YNNKEL (reference sequence). For the CDR3, the DNA is TGTGCCAGCAGCCAAGTTAGTCGGCTAGCGAAGAACACCGGGGAGCTGTTTTTT. It yields the protein CASSQVSRLAKNTGELFF.

The rearrangement uses TRBV11-2 and TRBJ1-3; D perhaps matches TRBD1 (6 bases). The germline V gene encodes CDR1 SGHAT and CDR2 FQNNGV. Deletions cut 7 bases from V and 9 bases from J, with 22 bases between. CDR3 length equals 15 residues. CDR3 amino acids: CASTPGDWREVTIYF. CDR3 in DNA: TGTGCCAGCACCCCAGGGGACTGGCGGGAGGTCACCATATATTTT.

This clone turned up a few times. V is TRBV7-2 and J is TRBJ1-5; 7 bases map to TRBD1. Germline loops: CDR1 SGHTA, CDR2 FQGNSA. V trimming: 5 bases; J trimming: 7 bases; junction bases outside the gene matches: 14. The CDR3 extends over 16 amino acids. This CDR3 is CASSPITGVTGQPQHF. The CDR3 DNA sequence: TGTGCCAGCAGCCCGATCACAGGGGTCACGGGCCAGCCCCAGCATTTT.

In DNA, the CDR3 is TGTGCCAGCAGAAGGACAGGGAGCTACTATGGCTACACCTTC. This sequence encodes CASRRTGSYYGYTF. The chain recombines TRBV6-5 with TRBJ1-2, with TRBD1 matching 8 bases. V trimming: 6 bases; J trimming: 3 bases; junction bases outside the gene matches: 6. Germline CDR1 reads MNHEY; CDR2 reads SVGAGI. This CDR3 region has 14 residues.

The V gene is TRBV30, the J gene TRBJ2-7; unclear D gene. The CDR3 contains 11 residues. Germline V gene sequence: CDR1 GTSNPN, CDR2 SVGIG (reference sequence). V was clipped by 5 bases and J by 2 bases, with 7 bases between them. In DNA form, the CDR3 reads TGTGCCTGGGACGGTACCTACGAGCAGTACTTC. It specifies CAWDGTYEQYF.

The genes are TRBV19 and TRBJ1-5; 9 nucleotides agree with TRBD1. The junction had 6 bases not matched to a gene; V was cut back by 5 bases and J by 4 bases. CDR3 length: 15 residues. Per germline, CDR1 LNHDA and CDR2 SQIVND (reference sequence). The CDR3 protein is CASSSDRGWNQPQHF. In DNA, the CDR3 is TGTGCCAGTAGTTCCGACAGGGGGTGGAATCAGCCCCAGCATTTT.

This rearrangement joins TRBV12-3 or TRBV12-4 to TRBJ2-1; no clear D gene. The CDR3 length is 13 residues. The V end lost 2 bases, the J end lost 2 bases, and 4 bases lay between the germline ends. The CDR3 bases are TGTGCCAGCAGTTTACGGGCCTACAATGAGCAGTTCTTC. Translating gives CASSLRAYNEQFF.

V is TRBV4-1 and J is TRBJ1-1, with D possibly matching TRBD1 (6 bases). CDR3 length: 12 amino acids. Germline-derived CDR1 and CDR2 are MGHRA and YSYEKL. The V end was cut by 3 bases, the J end by 8 bases, with 10 bases between. In nucleotides, the CDR3 is TGCGCCAGCAGCCACCGGGACAACGAAGCTTTCTTT. Encoded protein: CASSHRDNEAFF.

V gene TRBV7-2 combines with J gene TRBJ1-5, with 7 nucleotides matching TRBD1. The CDR3 has 15 residues. Germline lookup yields CDR1 SGHTA and CDR2 FQGNSA. J was trimmed by 1 base and V by 3 bases; bases with no gene match: 3. This chain's CDR3 is CASSFWDRSNQPQHF. The CDR3 DNA reads as TGTGCCAGCAGCTTCTGGGACAGAAGCAATCAGCCCCAGCATTTT.

There are a few counts of this clone. The chain combines TRBV15 with TRBJ1-2, with D perhaps matching TRBD1 (5 bases). In germline, CDR1 is LNHNV, CDR2 YYDKDF (reference sequence). V lost 1 base and J 3 bases, leaving 21 bases between the germline ends. This CDR3 spans 18 amino acids. The CDR3 DNA is TGTGCCACCAGCAGAGGGATCTCTGGGCAGGGTGGGGACTATGGCTACACCTTC. Protein product: CATSRGISGQGGDYGYTF.

The chain employs TRBV5-6 and TRBJ1-6; 10 nucleotides agree with TRBD1. The CDR3 has 17 residues. CDR1 and CDR2 (germline): SGHDT, YYEEEE. J gave up 10 bases and V 4 bases, and 14 bases lay outside the gene matches. CDR3 loop: CASSPRDRGAYRSPLHF. The CDR3 coding sequence is TGTGCCAGCAGCCCCCGGGACAGGGGAGCATATAGATCACCCCTCCACTTT.

The chain is built from TRBV2 and TRBJ2-3; D gene ambiguous. From germline, CDR1 is SNHLY and CDR2 FYNNEI. The CDR3 totals 11 residues. V lost 6 bases and J 5 bases, leaving 6 bases between the germline ends. CDR3 coding DNA: TGTGCCAGCAGCCTCGTAGATACGCAGTATTTT. Its protein is CASSLVDTQYF.

This clone was seen a handful of times. This chain links TRBV6-4 with TRBJ1-4, with 9 bases identical to TRBD1. V lost 5 bases and J lost 7; bases outside the gene matches: 8. The CDR3 covers 15 residues. CDR1 and CDR2 (germline): MRHNA, SNTAGT. The CDR3: CASSPTTGGGEKLFF. In DNA, the CDR3 is TGTGCCAGCAGTCCTACGACAGGGGGTGGTGAAAAACTGTTTTTT.

The CDR3 here is CASSSRGLAYEQYF. In DNA, the CDR3 is TGCGCCAGCAGCTCCAGGGGATTGGCCTACGAGCAGTACTTC. The chain joins TRBV5-1 to TRBJ2-7; the D gene is possibly TRBD1 (6 bases). Between the trimmed V and J ends, which lost 3 bases and 2 bases, there was a span of 12 bases. Germline loops: CDR1 SGHRS, CDR2 YFSETQ. The CDR3 is made up of 14 amino acids.

This clone has a single count. J is TRBJ2-3 and V is TRBV6-2 or TRBV6-3; 10 bases map to TRBD2. The V and J ends lost 2 bases and 0 bases, in that order; junction bases with no gene match: 2. Germline assignment: CDR1 MNHEY and CDR2 SVGEGT. The CDR3 has 16 residues. The CDR3 spells CASSYERGGSTDTQYF. The CDR3 DNA is TGTGCCAGCAGTTACGAGCGGGGGGGTAGCACAGATACGCAGTATTTT.

J is TRBJ1-2 and V is TRBV12-3 or TRBV12-4; D may be TRBD1 (6 bases). CDR3 length: 12 amino acids. With 5 bases removed from V and 4 bases from J, the gap between germline ends came to 8 bases. CDR3 sequence: CASSTGIYGYTF. CDR3 in DNA: TGTGCCAGCAGTACAGGGATCTATGGCTACACCTTC.

The chain employs TRBV5-1 and TRBJ2-2, with D maybe TRBD1 (5 bases). CDR3 size: 17 residues. Germline values: CDR1 SGHRS, CDR2 YFSETQ. Between the trimmed V and J ends, which lost 1 base and 2 bases, there was a span of 15 bases. CDR3 nucleotides: TGCGCCAGCAGCTTGTGGCCTGCAGGGCTTAACACCGGGGAGCTGTTTTTT. It translates to CASSLWPAGLNTGELFF.

This clone showed up just a few times. This chain connects TRBV28 to TRBJ2-5, with D possibly matching TRBD1 (6 bases). V lost 2 bases, J lost 4 bases, and 20 bases lay in between. The CDR3 runs 17 residues. Germline V gives CDR1 MDHEN, CDR2 SYDVKM. As DNA, the CDR3 is TGTGCCAGCAGTTTACCCGACCCCCCACAGGGCGGAGAGACCCAGTACTTC. Amino acids: CASSLPDPPQGGETQYF.

V and J are TRBV11-3 and TRBJ2-1; TRBD1 aligns across 7 bases. The CDR3 has 14 amino acids. The V gene's germline CDR1 is SGHNT and CDR2 YENEEA. V lost 3 bases, J lost 5 bases, and 4 bases stayed unmatched. The CDR3 DNA reads as TGTGCCAGCAGCTTCGGGACAGTTGACAATGAGCAGTTCTTC. Translation: CASSFGTVDNEQFF. Combining the CDR3 with reference TRBV11-3 and TRBJ2-1 gives the whole variable domain EAGVVQSPRYKIIEKKQPVAFWCNPISGHNTLYWYLQNLGQGPELLIRYENEEAVDDSQLPKDRFSAERLKGVDSTLKIQPAELGDSAVYLCASSFGTVDNEQFFGPGTRLTVL.

The chain recombines TRBV27 with TRBJ1-2; TRBD1 aligns across 7 bases. Trimming at V came to 2 bases and at J to 5 bases, leaving 5 bases not matched to a gene. The CDR3 extends over 14 amino acids. Germline lookup yields CDR1 MNHEY and CDR2 SMNVEV (reference sequence). The CDR3 DNA reads as TGTGCCAGCAGTTTAGCGGGACAGAGATATGGCTACACCTTC. Amino acid sequence: CASSLAGQRYGYTF.

The chain couples TRBV5-8 to TRBJ1-2; D call uncertain. CDR3 size: 15 residues. Between the trimmed V and J ends, which lost 2 bases and 2 bases, there was a span of 13 bases. Germline loops: CDR1 SGHTS, CDR2 YDEGEE. The CDR3 loop is CASSLREGKNYGYTF. CDR3 nucleotide sequence: TGTGCCAGCAGCTTACGGGAGGGAAAGAACTATGGCTACACCTTC.

This chain connects TRBV11-2 to TRBJ1-2; D remains ambiguous. CDR3 length equals 16 residues. CDR1 is SGHAT, CDR2 FQNNGV, per germline. Trimming took 2 bases from V and 2 from J, leaving 15 bases between them. CDR3 in amino acids: CASSLSGSGLNYGYTF. The CDR3 DNA reads as TGTGCCAGCAGCTTAAGTGGTAGCGGCCTGAACTATGGCTACACCTTC.

This chain joins TRBV6-5 and TRBJ1-5; no clear D. This CDR3 is built from 14 residues. Germline V lookup: CDR1 MNHEY, CDR2 SVGAGI. The germline V and J ends were trimmed by 6 bases and 4 bases, with 13 bases remaining between them. The CDR3 loop is CASSAVTNNQPQHF. CDR3 nucleotides: TGTGCCAGCAGCGCGGTAACTAATAATCAGCCCCAGCATTTT.

This clone was observed a single time. The chain uses TRBV6-2 or TRBV6-3 and TRBJ2-7; a weak D match, TRBD2 (6 bases). The CDR3 runs 14 residues. The germline gives CDR1 MNHEY, CDR2 SVGEGT. The V end lost 2 bases, the J end lost 3 bases, and 11 bases lay between the germline ends. The CDR3 is CASSYEGTVYEQYF. In DNA, the CDR3 is TGTGCCAGCAGTTACGAGGGGACTGTCTACGAGCAGTACTTC.

The genes are TRBV29-1 and TRBJ2-3; D ambiguous. Germline V gene data show CDR1 as SQVTM and CDR2 as ANQGSEA. The V and J ends lost 2 bases and 1 base respectively, with 16 bases between them. CDR3 size: 16 residues. The CDR3 bases are TGCAGCGTTGAAATGTCACCGGGTTATCGCACAGATACGCAGTATTTT. Encoded protein: CSVEMSPGYRTDTQYF.

V usage is TRBV9 and J usage is TRBJ1-2, with a weak D call TRBD1 (6 bases). The CDR3 has 15 residues. Germline V gene lookup returns CDR1 SGDLS and CDR2 YYNGEE. Trimming took 6 bases from V and 4 from J, leaving 19 bases between them. CDR3 sequence reads: CASTPEQGMSYGYTF. CDR3 bases: TGTGCCAGCACCCCGGAGCAGGGGATGAGCTATGGCTACACCTTC.